The 15 T cell receptor beta chains given below trace back to one sample, sequenced in a study of T cell responses to AZD1222 COVID-19 vaccine. Using immunoSEQ multiplex PCR, the repertoire was profiled, and TCRdb retains in-frame clones only, with some absent. The sample has about 75,000 clones; about 91% are singletons. The sequencing here drew on peripheral blood, taken 28 days after the second dose of the MenACWY control vaccine. The source of these receptors is an adult who received the MenACWY meningococcal vaccine as a control.

This rearrangement joins TRBV2 to TRBJ2-5; 8 nucleotides match TRBD2. This CDR3 is 15 amino acids long. V trimming: 2 bases; J trimming: 2 bases; junction bases outside the gene matches: 4. Germline assignment: CDR1 SNHLY and CDR2 FYNNEI. The CDR3 loop is CASSEMAGGQETQYF. DNA of the CDR3: TGTGCCAGCAGTGAAATGGCGGGGGGACAAGAGACCCAGTACTTC.

This sequence joins TRBV4-3 and TRBJ1-6; TRBD1 might be the D (5 bases). The germline gives CDR1 LGHNA, CDR2 YSLEER. The CDR3 consists of 16 residues. The V gene lost 3 bases and the J gene lost 6 bases, with 15 bases spanning the gap. Here the CDR3 reads CASSQLWGGGNSPLHF. DNA of the CDR3: TGCGCCAGCAGCCAGCTATGGGGGGGTGGTAATTCACCCCTCCACTTT.

V usage is TRBV6-5 and J usage is TRBJ2-5; no clear D gene. Germline V gene lookup returns CDR1 MNHEY and CDR2 SVGAGI. The V end lost 2 bases, the J end lost 9 bases, and 13 bases lay between the germline ends. This CDR3 spans 13 amino acids. CDR3 DNA sequence: TGTGCCAGCAGTTACGGGCAGGCTGGGGCCCAGTACTTC. Its protein is CASSYGQAGAQYF.

The J gene is TRBJ2-2, the V gene TRBV4-1, with D possibly being TRBD1 (5 bases). The germline gives CDR1 MGHRA, CDR2 YSYEKL. The ends were cut back, 0 bases at V and 1 base at J, with 12 bases in the middle. There are 17 residues in the CDR3. CDR3 residues: CASSQEGQGWNTGELFF. DNA of the CDR3: TGCGCCAGCAGCCAAGAGGGGCAGGGCTGGAACACCGGGGAGCTGTTTTTT.

V and J are TRBV19 and TRBJ1-1; D possibly corresponds to TRBD1 (5 bases). In germline, CDR1 is LNHDA, CDR2 SQIVND (reference sequence). The CDR3 length is 16 residues. V gave up 3 bases and J gave up 0 bases, with 14 bases separating them. DNA for the CDR3: TGTGCCAGTAGTATTCTTCCAGGGAAGATGAACACTGAAGCTTTCTTT. Translating it yields CASSILPGKMNTEAFF.

V gene TRBV5-1 combines with J gene TRBJ1-6; tentatively, D is TRBD1 (6 bases). The CDR3 runs 15 residues. V was pared by 1 base and J by 5 bases, with 10 bases between. Germline CDR1 and CDR2: SGHRS and YFSETQ. CDR3 sequence (DNA): TGCGCCAGCAGCTTGTCAGGGGCTAATAATTCACCCCTCCACTTT. The encoded protein is CASSLSGANNSPLHF.

The rearrangement links TRBV12-3 or TRBV12-4 to TRBJ1-4; 7 bases match TRBD1. Trimming cost V 6 bases and J 12 bases; bases outside gene matches: 7. This CDR3 contains 12 residues. This CDR3 is CASSLRGVELFF. CDR3 in DNA: TGTGCCAGCAGCCTCAGGGGGGTAGAACTGTTTTTT.

V and J are TRBV20-1 and TRBJ2-4, with TRBD2 matching over 12 bases. CDR1 DFQATT and CDR2 SNEGSKA come from the germline V gene (reference sequence). V dropped 3 bases and J dropped 5; count of bases not matched to a gene: 2. This CDR3 contains 14 residues. The CDR3 protein is CSASASGGENIQYF. CDR3 bases: TGCAGTGCTAGTGCTAGCGGGGGGGAAAACATTCAGTACTTC.

This sequence joins TRBV4-3 and TRBJ2-5, with a weak D call TRBD2 (6 bases). The V end was cut by 3 bases, the J end by 2 bases, with 16 bases between. The CDR3 sequence is 16 residues long. Germline loops: CDR1 LGHNA, CDR2 YSLEER. The CDR3 DNA reads as TGCGCCAGCAGCCAGGCGGGATCCGGGAAGCAAGAGACCCAGTACTTC. This sequence encodes CASSQAGSGKQETQYF.

This clone was found once. V gene TRBV25-1 combines with J gene TRBJ1-2; D is ambiguous. Trimming cost V 2 bases and J 4 bases, with 11 bases left between them. This CDR3 is 14 amino acids long. Germline-derived CDR1 and CDR2 are MGHDK and SYGVNS. This chain's CDR3 is CASSETKETYGYTF. CDR3 DNA: TGTGCCAGCAGTGAAACCAAGGAAACCTATGGCTACACCTTC.

CDR3 residues: CASSLTGESYNEQFF. As DNA, the CDR3 is TGCGCCAGCAGCTTGACAGGGGAGTCCTACAATGAGCAGTTCTTC. The V call is TRBV5-1, the J call TRBJ2-1; TRBD1 aligns across 7 bases. There are 15 residues in the CDR3. The V gene end was trimmed by 1 base and the J gene end by 1 base; junction bases not matched to a gene: 2. Germline assignment: CDR1 SGHRS and CDR2 YFSETQ. Together with reference TRBV5-1 and TRBJ2-1, the CDR3 gives the full variable domain: KAGVTQTPRYLIKTRGQQVTLSCSPISGHRSVSWYQQTPGQGLQFLFEYFSETQRNKGNFPGRFSGRQFSNSRSEMNVSTLELGDSALYLCASSLTGESYNEQFFGPGTRLTVL.

V and J are TRBV4-2 and TRBJ1-1; D is perhaps TRBD1 (5 bases). Germline V gene sequence: CDR1 LGHNA, CDR2 YNFKEQ. This CDR3 comprises 15 residues. Trimming stripped 3 bases from V and 11 bases from J, with 22 bases between. CDR3 amino acids: CASSQEPGAKRSAFF. The CDR3 coding sequence is TGTGCCAGCAGCCAGGAGCCCGGGGCAAAAAGGTCGGCTTTCTTT.

The chain carries TRBV11-2 and TRBJ1-1; D is uncertain. CDR3 length equals 11 residues. Trimming removed 2 bases from V and 6 bases from J, with 4 bases in between. Germline V gene lookup returns CDR1 SGHAT and CDR2 FQNNGV. CDR3 region: CASSLSPEAFF. The DNA of the CDR3 is TGTGCCAGCAGCTTATCCCCTGAAGCTTTCTTT.

The rearrangement joins TRBV15 to TRBJ2-3; D is unclear. Trimming took off 2 bases at V and 0 bases at J, with 6 bases between the two ends. Germline V gene lookup returns CDR1 LNHNV and CDR2 YYDKDF (reference sequence). The CDR3 is made up of 14 amino acids. CDR3: CATSRRDSTDTQYF. The DNA of the CDR3 is TGTGCCACCAGCAGACGAGACAGCACAGATACGCAGTATTTT.

The gene calls are TRBV30 and TRBJ2-2; 7 bases are a match to TRBD2. Trimming removed 0 bases from V and 7 bases from J; junction bases left unmatched: 11. The CDR3 runs 16 residues. CDR1 is GTSNPN and CDR2 is SVGIG in the germline V gene (reference sequence). CDR3 in DNA: TGTGCCTGGAGTGTATACAGGACTAGTGATGGCGGGGAGCTGTTTTTT. The encoded protein is CAWSVYRTSDGGELFF.